This T cell receptor beta chain came from a study of T cell responses to AZD1222 COVID-19 vaccine. Study results and limitations: There were mostly white British donors and more females than males, and clonal diversity was possibly underestimated.

Worth noting for this clone: Its antigen remains unknown.

Clones were read by immunoSEQ multiplex PCR, and TCRdb kept only the in-frame ones, dropping some. The sample holds fewer than 150,000 clones, around 89% seen once. V was trimmed by 1 base and J by 0 bases, leaving 7 bases between them. Germline CDR1 and CDR2: KGHSY and FQNENV. The CDR3 extends over 15 amino acids. Sequencing used peripheral blood, obtained 28 days after the second AZD1222 dose. This sequence was found in an adult who received the AZD1222 COVID-19 vaccine. This chain connects TRBV16 to TRBJ2-1; D gene unclear. Here the CDR3 reads CASSQFSGSYNEQFF. In nucleotides, the CDR3 is TGTGCCAGCAGCCAATTCTCAGGCTCCTACAATGAGCAGTTCTTC.